This T cell receptor (beta chain) emerged from a study of blood T cells in healthy people across ages. The study, taken as a whole, reports: Naive CD4+ cells and diversity were both higher in long-lived donors than in aged donors. Because sorting was not performed, PBMCs prevented conclusive naive versus antigen-experienced comparison.

CDR3 size: 12 residues. Trimming cost V 4 bases and J 4 bases, with 4 bases left between them. The germline gives CDR1 SGHTA, CDR2 FQGNSA. Drawn from each donor were ten milliliters of peripheral blood. Isolated per sample were at least 6 million PBMCs. Ten or more counts support this clonotype. Its antigen is currently unknown. Combining a sample-barcoded 5' primer with a J-beta primer mix, a second PCR ran for 7 to 11 cycles. MiXCR was run by TCRdb on the 5' RACE reads, yielding one entry per CDR3 protein. The data hold a few hundred thousand distinct CDR3 sequences, with 52% observed a single time. The chain links TRBV7-2 to TRBJ1-4, with D unclear. The sequencing sample was made of blood. The clonotype originates from a man aged 55 to 70 in good health. In nucleotides, the CDR3 is TGTGCCAGCAGCTCTATTAATGAAAAACTGTTTTTT. Translating gives CASSSINEKLFF.